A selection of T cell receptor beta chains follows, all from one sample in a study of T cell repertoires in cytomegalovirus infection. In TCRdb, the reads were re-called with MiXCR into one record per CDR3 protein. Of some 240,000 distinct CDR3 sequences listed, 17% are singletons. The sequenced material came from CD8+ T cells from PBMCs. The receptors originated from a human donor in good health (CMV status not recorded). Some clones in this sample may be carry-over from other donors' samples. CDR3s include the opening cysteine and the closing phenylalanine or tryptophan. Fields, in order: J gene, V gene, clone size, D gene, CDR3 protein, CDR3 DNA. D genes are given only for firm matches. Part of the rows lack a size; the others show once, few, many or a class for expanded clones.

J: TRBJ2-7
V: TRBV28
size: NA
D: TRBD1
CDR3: CASSQSYRGTEQYF
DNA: TGTGCCAGCAGTCAATCCTACAGGGGAACCGAGCAGTACTTC

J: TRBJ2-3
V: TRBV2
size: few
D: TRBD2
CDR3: CAVPVLAGGTDTQYF
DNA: TGTGCCGTACCCGTACTAGCGGGGGGCACAGATACGCAGTATTTT

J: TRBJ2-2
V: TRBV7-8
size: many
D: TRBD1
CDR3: CASSLGQGRLYTGELFF
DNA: TGTGCCAGCAGCTTAGGACAGGGAAGATTGTACACCGGGGAGCTGTTTTTT

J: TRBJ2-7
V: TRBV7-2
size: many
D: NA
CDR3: CASSLWDEQYF
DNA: TGTGCCAGCAGCTTATGGGACGAGCAGTACTTC

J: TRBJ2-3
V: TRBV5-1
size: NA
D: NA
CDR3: CASSQKEGTDTQYF
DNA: TGCGCCAGCAGCCAAAAGGAGGGCACAGATACGCAGTATTTT

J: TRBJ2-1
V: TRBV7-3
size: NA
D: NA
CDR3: CASSPSRADEQFF
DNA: TGTGCCAGCAGCCCTAGTCGTGCGGATGAGCAGTTCTTC

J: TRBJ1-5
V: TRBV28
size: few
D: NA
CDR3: CASSSGAGNQPQHF
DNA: TGTGCCAGCAGTTCGGGGGCAGGGAATCAGCCCCAGCATTTT

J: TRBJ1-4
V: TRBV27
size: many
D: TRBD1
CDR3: CASSLLAGGLALFF
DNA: TGTGCCAGCAGTTTACTCGCAGGGGGGTTAGCACTGTTTTTT

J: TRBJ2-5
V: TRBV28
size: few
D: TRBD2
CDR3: CASSFYGGAGETQYF
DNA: TGTGCCAGCAGTTTCTACGGGGGGGCCGGAGAGACCCAGTACTTC

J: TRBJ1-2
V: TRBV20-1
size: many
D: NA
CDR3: CSADPLGQPLDYGYTF
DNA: TGCAGTGCCGACCCTTTAGGGCAGCCGCTGGATTATGGCTACACCTTC

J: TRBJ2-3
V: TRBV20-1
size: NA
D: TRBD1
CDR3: CSATKAGTVSTDTQYF
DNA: TGCAGTGCAACGAAAGCCGGGACAGTCAGCACAGATACGCAGTATTTT

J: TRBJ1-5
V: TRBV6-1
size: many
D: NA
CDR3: CASSRRRHSNQPQHF
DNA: TGTGCCAGCAGCCGCCGGAGGCATAGCAATCAGCCCCAGCATTTT

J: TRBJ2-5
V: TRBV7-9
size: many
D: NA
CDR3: CASSPARGWETQYF
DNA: TGTGCCAGCAGCCCGGCCAGAGGATGGGAGACCCAGTACTTC

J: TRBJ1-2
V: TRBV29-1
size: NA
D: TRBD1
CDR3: CSVGRQGVGGYTF
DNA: TGCAGCGTTGGCCGACAGGGAGTAGGTGGCTACACCTTC

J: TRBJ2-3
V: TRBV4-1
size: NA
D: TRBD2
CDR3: CASSQPTSGSTDMQYF
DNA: TGCGCCAGCAGCCAACCGACTAGCGGAAGCACAGATATGCAGTATTTT

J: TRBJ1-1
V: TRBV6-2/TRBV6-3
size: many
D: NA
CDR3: CASSLTQGTEAFF
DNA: TGTGCCAGCAGCCTGACACAGGGCACTGAAGCTTTCTTT

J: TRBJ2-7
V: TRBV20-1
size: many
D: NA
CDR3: CSARDRSYEQYF
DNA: TGCAGTGCTCGCGACAGGTCCTACGAGCAGTACTTC

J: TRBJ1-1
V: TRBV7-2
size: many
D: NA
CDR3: CASSLPPRGRGGTEAFF
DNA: TGTGCCAGCAGCTTACCCCCCCGGGGGCGAGGGGGCACTGAAGCTTTCTTT

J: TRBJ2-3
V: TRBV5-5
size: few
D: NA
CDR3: CASSTDPTDTQYF
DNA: TGTGCCAGCAGCACGGATCCCACAGATACGCAGTATTTT

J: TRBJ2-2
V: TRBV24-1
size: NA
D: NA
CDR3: CATADTGGELFF
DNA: TGTGCCACCGCAGACACGGGGGGGGAGCTGTTTTTT

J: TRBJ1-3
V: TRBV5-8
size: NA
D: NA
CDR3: CASSFKLRMGNTIYF
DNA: TGTGCCAGCAGCTTTAAGCTCCGGATGGGAAACACCATATATTTT

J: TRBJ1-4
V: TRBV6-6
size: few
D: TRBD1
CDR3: CASSYPDRAATNEKLFF
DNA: TGTGCCAGCAGTTACCCGGACAGGGCGGCAACTAATGAAAAACTGTTTTTT

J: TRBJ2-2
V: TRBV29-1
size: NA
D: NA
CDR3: CSCSEGNTGELFF
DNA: TGCAGCTGCAGTGAGGGGAACACCGGGGAGCTGTTTTTT

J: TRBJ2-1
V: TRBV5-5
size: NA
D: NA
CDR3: CASSSRGHRVYNEQFF
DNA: TGTGCCAGCAGCTCCCGAGGCCATAGGGTTTACAATGAGCAGTTCTTC

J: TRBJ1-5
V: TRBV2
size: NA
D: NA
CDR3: CASSAGHEESNQPQHF
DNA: TGTGCCAGCAGTGCCGGGCATGAGGAAAGCAATCAGCCCCAGCATTTT

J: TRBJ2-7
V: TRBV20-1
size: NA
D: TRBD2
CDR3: CSARTSGGLTYEQYF
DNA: TGCAGTGCACGGACTAGCGGGGGCTTGACCTACGAGCAGTACTTC

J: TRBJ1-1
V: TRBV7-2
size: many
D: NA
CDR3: CASSLLGRGAEAFF
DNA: TGTGCCAGCAGCTTACTCGGCAGGGGTGCTGAAGCTTTCTTT

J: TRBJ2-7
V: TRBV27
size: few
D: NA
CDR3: CASSLRAGDEQYF
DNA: TGTGCCAGCAGTTTAAGGGCAGGGGACGAGCAGTACTTC

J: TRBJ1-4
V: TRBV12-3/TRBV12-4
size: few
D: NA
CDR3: CASSFSTPTATNEKLFF
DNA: TGTGCCAGCAGTTTTTCTACCCCTACCGCAACTAATGAAAAACTGTTTTTT

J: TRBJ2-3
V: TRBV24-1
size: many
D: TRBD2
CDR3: CATSDSTGTSGLTDTQYF
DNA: TGTGCCACCAGTGACTCCACCGGGACTAGCGGACTCACAGATACGCAGTATTTT

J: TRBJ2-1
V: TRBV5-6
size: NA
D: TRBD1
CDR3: CASSSWGQGAYNEQFF
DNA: TGTGCCAGCAGCTCCTGGGGACAGGGAGCCTACAATGAGCAGTTCTTC

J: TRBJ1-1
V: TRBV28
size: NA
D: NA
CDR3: CASSLQTIWNTEAFF
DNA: TGTGCCAGCAGTTTGCAGACGATCTGGAACACTGAAGCTTTCTTT

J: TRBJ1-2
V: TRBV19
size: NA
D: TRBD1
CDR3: CASSTGTGSRYTF
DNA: TGTGCCAGTAGTACCGGGACAGGTAGTCGCTACACCTTC

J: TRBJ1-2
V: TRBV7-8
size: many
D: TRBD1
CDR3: CASSTRDRPGGGYTF
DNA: TGTGCCAGCAGCACGAGGGACAGGCCGGGCGGCGGCTACACCTTC

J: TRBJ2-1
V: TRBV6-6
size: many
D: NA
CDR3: CASRRHNRDEQFF
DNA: TGTGCCAGCAGGCGCCATAATCGGGATGAGCAGTTCTTC

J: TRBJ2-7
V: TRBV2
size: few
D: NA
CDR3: CASSDQLVPYEQYF
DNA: TGTGCCAGCAGTGATCAACTAGTTCCCTACGAGCAGTACTTC

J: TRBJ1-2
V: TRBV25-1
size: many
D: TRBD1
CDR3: CASSEYFSAEQGVDGYTF
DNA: TGTGCCAGCAGTGAATATTTTTCCGCCGAACAGGGGGTAGATGGCTACACCTTC

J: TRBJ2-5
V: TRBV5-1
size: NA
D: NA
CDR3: CASSFGQTPMRYQETQYF
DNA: TGCGCCAGCAGCTTCGGACAGACTCCTATGAGGTACCAAGAGACCCAGTACTTC

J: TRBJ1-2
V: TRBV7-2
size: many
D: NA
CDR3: CASSDGQLYGYTF
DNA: TGTGCCAGCAGCGACGGACAGCTCTATGGCTACACCTTC

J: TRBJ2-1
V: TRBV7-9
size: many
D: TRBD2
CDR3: CASSSRYHRLAGGPDEQFF
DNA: TGTGCCAGCAGCTCGCGCTATCACAGACTAGCGGGGGGGCCGGATGAGCAGTTCTTC

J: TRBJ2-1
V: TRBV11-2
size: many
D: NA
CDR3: CASGAGYNEQFF
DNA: TGTGCCAGCGGGGCAGGGTACAATGAGCAGTTCTTC

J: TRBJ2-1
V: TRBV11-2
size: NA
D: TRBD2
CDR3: CASSFTPRLADYNEQFF
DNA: TGTGCCAGCAGCTTCACTCCAAGACTAGCGGACTACAATGAGCAGTTCTTC

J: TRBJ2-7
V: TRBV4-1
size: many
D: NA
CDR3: CASSQDPSPYEQYF
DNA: TGCGCCAGCAGCCAAGATCCCAGTCCCTACGAGCAGTACTTC

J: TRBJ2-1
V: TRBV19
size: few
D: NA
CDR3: CASSILSFREQFF
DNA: TGTGCCAGTAGTATATTGTCTTTTCGTGAGCAGTTCTTC

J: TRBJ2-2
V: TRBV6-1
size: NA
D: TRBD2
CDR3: CASSYGLAGAGTGELFF
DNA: TGTGCCAGCAGTTACGGACTAGCGGGGGCCGGCACCGGGGAGCTGTTTTTT

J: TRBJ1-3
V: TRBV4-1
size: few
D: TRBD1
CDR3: CASSPRDSSGNTIYF
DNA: TGCGCCAGCAGCCCCCGGGACAGCTCTGGAAACACCATATATTTT

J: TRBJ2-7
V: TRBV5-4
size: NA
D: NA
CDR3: CASSFGKYYEQYF
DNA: TGTGCCAGCAGCTTTGGAAAGTACTACGAGCAGTACTTC

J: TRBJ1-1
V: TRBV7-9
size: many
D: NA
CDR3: CASSSDDQGTSEAFF
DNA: TGTGCCAGCAGCTCCGACGACCAAGGCACCTCGGAAGCTTTCTTT

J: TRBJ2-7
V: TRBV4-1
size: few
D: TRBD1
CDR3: CASSQVQGAPWEQYF
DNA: TGCGCCAGCAGCCAAGTCCAGGGGGCTCCGTGGGAGCAGTACTTC

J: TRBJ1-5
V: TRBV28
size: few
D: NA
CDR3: CASSLAEVSNQPQHF
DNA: TGTGCCAGCAGTTTAGCGGAGGTGAGCAATCAGCCCCAGCATTTT

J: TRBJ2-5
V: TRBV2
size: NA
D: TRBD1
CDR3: CASSEGDRGRQETQYF
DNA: TGTGCCAGCAGTGAAGGGGACAGGGGCCGACAAGAGACCCAGTACTTC

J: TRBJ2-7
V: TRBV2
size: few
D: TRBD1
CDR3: CASSEDGQVLSYEQYF
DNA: TGTGCCAGCAGTGAAGACGGACAGGTACTCTCCTACGAGCAGTACTTC

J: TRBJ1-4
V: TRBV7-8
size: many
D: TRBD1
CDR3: CASSWDRGNEKLFF
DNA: TGTGCCAGCAGCTGGGACAGGGGGAATGAAAAACTGTTTTTT

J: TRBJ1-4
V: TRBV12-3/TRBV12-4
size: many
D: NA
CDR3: CASSFGGEKLFF
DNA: TGTGCCAGCAGTTTTGGAGGTGAAAAACTGTTTTTT

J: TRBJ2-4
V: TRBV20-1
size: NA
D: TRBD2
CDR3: CSVRTSGGKNIQYF
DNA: TGCAGTGTTAGGACTAGCGGGGGCAAAAACATTCAGTACTTC